This T cell receptor (beta chain) originates from a study of blood T cell repertoires in COVID-19. As for the study in general: Both acute and convalescent COVID-19 samples were obtained from the United States, Italy and Spain. PBMCs, B-cell-depleted T cells, or T cells were the source of the cDNA or gDNA that made up the material.

Methods used by the authors: Reference gene primers were amplified, and this amplification served to estimate nucleated cell counts. Clones were sequenced by immunoSEQ multiplex PCR, and TCRdb holds only the in-frame ones, with some missing. That table gives V, J and clone size, and the DNA gave D and trimming. The table has roughly 200,000 clones, around 90% seen once. Germline V gene sequence: CDR1 LNHDA, CDR2 SQIVND (reference sequence). Trimming removed 3 bases at V and 4 bases at J, with 12 bases between. The CDR3 covers 14 residues. The sequence derives from a man aged 35-49 years with active or convalescent COVID-19. The chain couples TRBV19 to TRBJ1-1; possibly TRBD1 for D (6 bases). The sequenced material came from peripheral blood. The CDR3 region is CASSMYRAATEAFF. In DNA form, the CDR3 reads TGTGCCAGTAGTATGTACAGGGCGGCCACTGAAGCTTTCTTT.